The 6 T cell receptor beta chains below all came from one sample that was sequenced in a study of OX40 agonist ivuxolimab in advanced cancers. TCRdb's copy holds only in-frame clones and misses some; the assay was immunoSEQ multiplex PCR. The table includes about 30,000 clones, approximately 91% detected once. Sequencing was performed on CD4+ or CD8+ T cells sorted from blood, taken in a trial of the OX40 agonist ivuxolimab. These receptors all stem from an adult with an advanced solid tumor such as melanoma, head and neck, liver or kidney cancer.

CDR3 sequence reads: CASSLAGSYEQYF. CDR3 DNA sequence: TGTGCCAGCAGTTTGGCAGGGTCTTACGAGCAGTACTTC. The V and J genes are TRBV6-5 and TRBJ2-7; possibly TRBD1 for D (5 bases). The CDR3 runs to 13 residues. Looked up from germline, CDR1 is MNHEY and CDR2 is SVGAGI. V shed 4 bases and J shed 4 bases, with 11 bases lying between them.

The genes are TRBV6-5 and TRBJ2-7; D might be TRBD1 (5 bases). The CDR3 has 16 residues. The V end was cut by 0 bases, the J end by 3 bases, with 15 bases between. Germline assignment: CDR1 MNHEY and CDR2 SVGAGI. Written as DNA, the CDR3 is TGTGCCAGCAGTTACTCGAGTTACAGGCCAAACTACGAGCAGTACTTC. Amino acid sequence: CASSYSSYRPNYEQYF.

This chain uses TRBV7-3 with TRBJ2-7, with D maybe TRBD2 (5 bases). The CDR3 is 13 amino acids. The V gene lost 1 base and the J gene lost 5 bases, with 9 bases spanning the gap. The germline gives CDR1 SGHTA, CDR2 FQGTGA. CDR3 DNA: TGTGCCAGCAGCTTAATGCTAGCCGACGAGCAGTACTTC. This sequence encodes CASSLMLADEQYF.

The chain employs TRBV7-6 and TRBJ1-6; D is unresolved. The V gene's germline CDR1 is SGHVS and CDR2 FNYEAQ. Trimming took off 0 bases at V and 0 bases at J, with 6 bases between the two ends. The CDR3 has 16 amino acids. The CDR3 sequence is CASSLASGSYNSPLHF. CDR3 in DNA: TGTGCCAGCAGCTTAGCTTCAGGCTCCTATAATTCACCCCTCCACTTT.

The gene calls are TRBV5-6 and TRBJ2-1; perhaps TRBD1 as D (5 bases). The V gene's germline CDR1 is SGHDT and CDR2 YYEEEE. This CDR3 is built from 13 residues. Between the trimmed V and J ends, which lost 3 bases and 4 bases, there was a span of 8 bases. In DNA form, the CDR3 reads TGTGCCAGCAGCTCGGCAGGGTACAATGAGCAGTTCTTC. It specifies CASSSAGYNEQFF.

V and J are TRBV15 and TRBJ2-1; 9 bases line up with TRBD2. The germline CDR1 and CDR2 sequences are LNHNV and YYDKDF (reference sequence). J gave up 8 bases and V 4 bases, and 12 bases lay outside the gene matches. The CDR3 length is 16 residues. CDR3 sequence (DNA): TGTGCCACCAGCAAGGGACTGGATAGCGGGAGCTATGAGCAGTTCTTC. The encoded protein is CATSKGLDSGSYEQFF.